The subject of this entry is one TCR beta chain. Its antigen remains unidentified. These data belong to a study of T-cell memory formation after mild COVID-19. TCRdb redid the calling of the 5' RACE reads with MiXCR, one entry per CDR3 protein. The sample has approximately 300,000 distinct CDR3 sequences; 8% to 10% are singletons. Trimming removed 4 bases from V and 0 bases from J, with 6 bases in between. Looked up from germline, CDR1 is SQVTM and CDR2 is ANQGSEA. This CDR3 has 12 residues. Overall study results and limits: Some clones that responded turned up in pre-infection memory, which suggests that cross-reactive memory joined in. CM and EM subsets held most contracting CD4+ clones; EMRA held CD8+ ones.

The genes are TRBV29-1 and TRBJ1-1; D gene uncertain. The specimen sequenced was PBMCs or a T cell subset sorted from them (not recorded which). This clonotype was sampled from a man between 18 and 29 years old who had mild COVID-19 (a few samples of this study predate the infection). Cell type and time point are not known. CDR3 region: CSVAGVNTEAFF. The CDR3 DNA follows: TGCAGCGTTGCAGGCGTGAACACTGAAGCTTTCTTT.